These 13 T cell receptor beta chains share one sample of origin, sequenced in a study of T-cell memory formation after mild COVID-19. TCRdb independently ran MiXCR on the 5' RACE reads; one entry per CDR3 protein. Here the sample spans around 420,000 distinct CDR3 sequences, approximately 24% being singletons. Sequenced: PBMCs or a T cell subset sorted from them (not recorded which). The receptors stem from an adult woman who had mild COVID-19 (a few samples of this study predate the infection). Cell type and time point are not known.

The rearrangement uses TRBV5-1 and TRBJ2-1; TRBD1 aligns across 9 bases. The assigned J gene may be wrong: the sequence end matches TRBJ2-7 better. The CDR3 has 18 amino acids. The germline V gene encodes CDR1 SGHRS and CDR2 YFSETQ. The CDR3 sequence is CASSPGRTGDELYNEQYF. The CDR3 DNA sequence: TGCGCCAGCAGCCCGGGCCGGACAGGGGACGAACTCTACAATGAGCAGTACTTC.

This rearrangement joins TRBV5-1 to TRBJ2-2; D unclear. The CDR3 is 14 amino acids. The germline CDR1 and CDR2 sequences are SGHRS and YFSETQ. Trimming pared 0 bases from V and 6 bases from J, leaving 9 bases between. The CDR3 reads CASSLVGYSGELFF. The CDR3 DNA reads as TGCGCCAGCAGCTTGGTAGGGTACTCCGGGGAGCTGTTTTTT. Full variable domain (remainder filled in from reference TRBV5-1 and TRBJ2-2): KAGVTQTPRYLIKTRGQQVTLSCSPISGHRSVSWYQQTPGQGLQFLFEYFSETQRNKGNFPGRFSGRQFSNSRSEMNVSTLELGDSALYLCASSLVGYSGELFFGEGSRLTVL.

This clonotype was seen a handful of times. This chain links TRBV11-2 with TRBJ2-4; the D call may be TRBD1 or TRBD2 (5 bases each). Trimming took off 1 base at V and 1 base at J, with 11 bases between the two ends. CDR3 size: 16 residues. Per germline, CDR1 SGHAT and CDR2 FQNNGV. CDR3 bases: TGTGCCAGCAGCTTAGGGGACCCTGGGGCCAAAAACATTCAGTACTTC. Encoded protein: CASSLGDPGAKNIQYF. Using reference TRBV11-2 and TRBJ2-4 for the parts outside the CDR3, the full variable domain is EAGVAQSPRYKIIEKRQSVAFWCNPISGHATLYWYQQILGQGPKLLIQFQNNGVVDDSQLPKDRFSAERLKGVDSTLKIQPAKLEDSAVYLCASSLGDPGAKNIQYFGAGTRLSVL.

The sample holds a few counts of this clonotype. The CDR3 nucleotides are TGTGCCAGCAGTCCGTCCTTAAATGAGCAGTTCTTC. Translating gives CASSPSLNEQFF. The chain employs TRBV6-1 and TRBJ2-1, with D uncertain. The ends were cut back, 5 bases at V and 7 bases at J, with 9 bases in the middle. There are 12 residues in the CDR3. The germline CDR1 and CDR2 sequences are MNHNS and SASEGT.

This clonotype was observed at least ten times. The chain uses TRBV18 and TRBJ2-3; TRBD2 is a possible D gene (5 bases). The CDR3 has 15 amino acids. The germline V and J ends were trimmed by 0 bases and 4 bases, with 11 bases remaining between them. Germline V lookup: CDR1 KGHSH, CDR2 LQKENI. The CDR3 nucleotides read TGTGCCAGCTCACCACCGATGTCAGCGGCAGATACGCAGTATTTT. As protein: CASSPPMSAADTQYF.

This clonotype appeared a single time. The chain employs TRBV6-5 and TRBJ2-1; 11 bases map to TRBD2. The CDR3 runs to 16 residues. The V gene end was trimmed by 5 bases and the J gene end by 5 bases; junction bases not matched to a gene: 8. Germline assignment: CDR1 MNHEY and CDR2 SVGAGI. In DNA form, the CDR3 reads TGTGCCAGCAGTCCGATGACTAGCGGGACTGACAATGAGCAGTTCTTC. It codes for CASSPMTSGTDNEQFF.

This rearrangement joins TRBV7-9 to TRBJ2-7; 7 bases align to TRBD2. There are 13 residues in the CDR3. The V gene's germline CDR1 is SEHNR and CDR2 FQNEAQ (reference sequence). Unmatched junction bases numbered 7, after V lost 0 bases and J lost 11 bases. The CDR3 region is CASSLAGEGGEYF. CDR3 DNA: TGTGCCAGCAGCTTAGCCGGGGAGGGAGGGGAGTACTTC.

On this clonotype itself: One junction end disagrees with the germline gene, perhaps due to a read error. This chain connects TRBV7-7 to TRBJ2-3; TRBD2 agrees at 7 bases. The CDR3 runs to 15 residues. Germline V gives CDR1 SSHAT, CDR2 FNYEAQ (reference sequence). The CDR3: CASSESGAQADTQYF. CDR3 DNA sequence: TGTGCTAGCAGCGAGAGCGGGGCGCAAGCAGATACGCAGTATTTT.

The chain uses TRBV9 and TRBJ2-1; D ambiguous. The CDR3 contains 14 residues. Germline V CDR1 and CDR2: SGDLS, YYNGEE. V was pared by 1 base and J by 10 bases, with 15 bases between. CDR3 in DNA: TGTGCCAGCAGCGTATACCCCCCCGGGTTGGAGCAGTTCTTC. This translates into CASSVYPPGLEQFF.

V is TRBV20-1 and J is TRBJ1-4; tentatively, D is TRBD1 (5 bases). Germline CDR1 DFQATT, CDR2 SNEGSKA (reference sequence). V was shortened by 5 bases and J by 4 bases, with 14 bases between the two germline ends. The length of the CDR3 is 14 residues. CDR3 sequence reads: CSAHPAGRNEKLFF. For the CDR3, the DNA is TGCAGTGCTCACCCGGCAGGGCGTAATGAAAAACTGTTTTTT.

J is TRBJ2-5 and V is TRBV20-1, with D perhaps matching TRBD1 (6 bases). CDR3 size: 15 residues. V was pared by 2 bases and J by 5 bases, with 18 bases between. The germline V gene has CDR1 DFQATT and CDR2 SNEGSKA (reference sequence). For the CDR3, the DNA is TGCAGTGCTAGACCTGGGGGCAGGCAGGGGGAGACCCAGTACTTC. This translates into CSARPGGRQGETQYF.

This rearrangement joins TRBV19 to TRBJ1-2; D not resolved. Germline CDR1 and CDR2: LNHDA and SQIVND (reference sequence). V was cut by 3 bases and J by 8 bases, with 13 bases left in between. This CDR3 has 13 amino acids. The CDR3 region is CASSIERDLGYTF. The CDR3 DNA sequence: TGTGCCAGTAGTATCGAGAGGGATCTCGGCTACACCTTC.

The V gene is TRBV3-1, the J gene TRBJ1-1, with D maybe TRBD1 (6 bases). Germline V gene data show CDR1 as LGHDT and CDR2 as YNNKEL (reference sequence). V dropped 4 bases and J dropped 1 base, with 10 bases sitting between them. The CDR3 consists of 14 residues. In DNA, the CDR3 is TGTGCCAGCAGCCCGGACAGTCGGAACACTGAAGCTTTCTTT. This encodes CASSPDSRNTEAFF. The full variable domain, with the rest looked up from reference TRBV3-1 and TRBJ1-1, is DTAVSQTPKYLVTQMGNDKSIKCEQNLGHDTMYWYKQDSKKFLKIMFSYNNKELIINETVPNRFSPKSPDKAHLNLHINSLELGDSAVYFCASSPDSRNTEAFFGQGTRLTVV.